A single sample gave rise to the 19 T cell receptor beta chains below, sequenced in a study of vaccination and CD4 T cells after COVID-19. An Oncomine TCR Beta short-read assay was used to sequence the DNA from cultured CD4+ T cells. TCRdb redid the calling of the PCR reads with MiXCR, one entry per CDR3 protein. The sample has 20,000 to 25,000 distinct CDR3 sequences, 65% to 80% seen once; the top ten hold roughly 3.5%. Treatment defined: roughly 10-day PBMC culture with coronavirus spike peptide pools or control peptides (ViraFEST assay). Antigens for these TCRs are unknown. Sequenced input: CD4+ T cells from blood, cultured in vitro. These receptors were obtained from a human donor who had recovered from COVID-19.

This sequence joins TRBV24-1 and TRBJ1-5; no clear D. Germline-derived CDR1 and CDR2 are KGHDR and SFDVKD. Between the trimmed V and J ends, which lost 4 bases and 2 bases, there was a span of 11 bases. The CDR3 is 15 residues long. CDR3 bases: TGTGCCACCAGTGAAGATACGACGGGCAATCAGCCCCAGCATTTT. Translated, it gives CATSEDTTGNQPQHF.

This clonotype was observed a few times. This sequence joins TRBV7-8 and TRBJ1-6; 12 nucleotides line up with TRBD1. V dropped 2 bases and J dropped 0; count of bases not matched to a gene: 8. Germline CDR1 reads SGHVS; CDR2 reads FQNEAQ. CDR3 length: 20 amino acids. Written as DNA, the CDR3 is TGTGCCAGCAGCTTATCCTCGTCGGGACAGGGGGCCTCCTATAATTCACCCCTCCACTTT. Protein product: CASSLSSSGQGASYNSPLHF.

V and J are TRBV6-1 and TRBJ1-2; D is unclear. This CDR3 region has 13 residues. The ends were cut back, 6 bases at V and 2 bases at J, with 10 bases in the middle. Germline CDR1 MNHNS, CDR2 SASEGT. CDR3 DNA: TGTGCCAGCAGCGAACAGCCCAACTATGGCTACACCTTC. Its translation: CASSEQPNYGYTF.

The chain joins TRBV6-5 to TRBJ2-5; TRBD2 might be the D (5 bases). Looked up from germline, CDR1 is MNHEY and CDR2 is SVGAGI. Between the trimmed V and J ends, which lost 7 bases and 4 bases, there was a span of 19 bases. This CDR3 spans 15 amino acids. CDR3 bases: TGTGCCAGCAATTATCCCGGGAAGGTGGCAGAGACCCAGTACTTC. Its protein is CASNYPGKVAETQYF.

The chain couples TRBV2 to TRBJ2-7; 9 bases agree with TRBD2. The length of the CDR3 is 12 residues. V trimming: 5 bases; J trimming: 5 bases; junction bases outside the gene matches: 1. Germline assignment: CDR1 SNHLY and CDR2 FYNNEI. The CDR3: CASSLAGHEQYF. The DNA of the CDR3 is TGTGCCAGCAGTCTAGCGGGGCACGAGCAGTACTTC.

The chain carries TRBV30 and TRBJ1-2; D perhaps matches TRBD1 (6 bases). With 3 bases removed from V and 8 bases from J, the gap between germline ends came to 16 bases. The CDR3 length is 13 residues. CDR1 GTSNPN and CDR2 SVGIG come from the germline V gene (reference sequence). The CDR3 loop is CAWSSGGGLGYTF. The CDR3 region has the DNA TGTGCCTGGAGCTCTGGGGGGGGGCTCGGCTACACCTTC.

This clonotype appeared a few times. The chain uses TRBV30 and TRBJ1-5; D might be TRBD1 (5 bases). V lost 2 bases to trimming and J lost 2 bases, with 10 bases between them. The CDR3 sequence is 14 residues long. CDR1 is GTSNPN, CDR2 SVGIG, per germline (reference sequence). In DNA form, the CDR3 reads TGTGCCTGGAGTTTGGGCAGGGGCAATCAGCCCCAGCATTTT. It codes for CAWSLGRGNQPQHF.

The V and J genes are TRBV11-3 and TRBJ2-7; a weak D match, TRBD1 (5 bases). The CDR3 covers 14 residues. CDR1 is SGHNT and CDR2 is YENEEA in the germline V gene. V was clipped by 5 bases and J by 0 bases, with 11 bases between them. The CDR3 coding sequence is TGTGCCAGCAGCCGCGACAGCTCCTCCTACGAGCAGTACTTC. It encodes CASSRDSSSYEQYF.

The chain has TRBV11-3 and TRBJ2-3; D is ambiguous. The CDR3 spans 11 residues. Germline V gene data show CDR1 as SGHNT and CDR2 as YENEEA. V was clipped by 2 bases and J by 6 bases, with 3 bases between them. The CDR3 DNA reads as TGTGCCAGCAGCTTAACGGATACGCAGTATTTT. Encoded protein: CASSLTDTQYF. Together with reference TRBV11-3 and TRBJ2-3, the CDR3 gives the full variable domain: EAGVVQSPRYKIIEKKQPVAFWCNPISGHNTLYWYLQNLGQGPELLIRYENEEAVDDSQLPKDRFSAERLKGVDSTLKIQPAELGDSAVYLCASSLTDTQYFGPGTRLTVL.

The J gene is TRBJ1-1, the V gene TRBV7-9; D perhaps matches TRBD1 (6 bases). Germline loops: CDR1 SEHNR, CDR2 FQNEAQ (reference sequence). Trimming pared 5 bases from V and 4 bases from J, leaving 17 bases between. This CDR3 is built from 15 residues. The CDR3 DNA is TGTGCCAGCAGCCCCAGGAACAGGGAGGTCACTGAAGCTTTCTTT. Protein: CASSPRNREVTEAFF.

The chain recombines TRBV6-2 or TRBV6-3 with TRBJ2-7; D uncertain. V lost 2 bases and J lost 2, with 7 bases in between. The CDR3 runs 13 residues. Germline V gives CDR1 MNHEY, CDR2 SVGEGT. CDR3 in amino acids: CASSYDVPYEQYF. The CDR3 nucleotides read TGTGCCAGCAGTTACGACGTCCCCTACGAGCAGTACTTC.

This clonotype was seen a handful of times. The gene calls are TRBV19 and TRBJ2-2; 9 nucleotides match TRBD1. CDR1 is LNHDA, CDR2 SQIVND, per germline (reference sequence). V was pared by 4 bases and J by 3 bases, with 9 bases of the junction left unmatched. This CDR3 is built from 17 residues. CDR3 sequence (DNA): TGTGCCAGTAGTACCCTCGGACAGGGGCGTTACACCGGGGAGCTGTTTTTT. Protein product: CASSTLGQGRYTGELFF.

This clonotype was observed a handful of times. V gene TRBV20-1 combines with J gene TRBJ2-3; 10 nucleotides align to TRBD2. The ends lost 5 bases at V and 2 bases at J; junction bases unmatched: 10. This CDR3 has 16 residues. CDR1 is DFQATT and CDR2 is SNEGSKA in the germline V gene (reference sequence). CDR3 coding DNA: TGCAGTGCTCACATAGCGGGAGGAGGGGTCACAGATACGCAGTATTTT. It is translated as CSAHIAGGGVTDTQYF.

This clonotype was seen more than once but under ten times. The chain carries TRBV20-1 and TRBJ2-7; TRBD1 matches 7 bases. The germline CDR1 and CDR2 sequences are DFQATT and SNEGSKA (reference sequence). This CDR3 has 12 amino acids. With V trimmed by 6 bases and J by 0 bases, 2 bases remained unmatched. The CDR3 protein is CSARDSSYEQYF. As DNA, the CDR3 is TGCAGTGCACGGGACAGCTCCTACGAGCAGTACTTC.

CDR3 sequence reads: CASSFRTGRGYTF. The CDR3, as DNA: TGTGCCAGCAGCTTCCGGACAGGGAGAGGCTACACCTTC. This chain uses TRBV7-2 with TRBJ1-2; 8 bases agree with TRBD1. J was trimmed by 8 bases and V by 3 bases; bases with no gene match: 5. This CDR3 is built from 13 residues. The V gene's germline CDR1 is SGHTA and CDR2 FQGNSA.

The V gene is TRBV7-6, the J gene TRBJ2-3, with D possibly being TRBD2 (5 bases). V lost 2 bases to trimming and J lost 2 bases, with 8 bases between them. Per germline, CDR1 SGHVS and CDR2 FNYEAQ. CDR3 length equals 14 residues. The CDR3 sequence is CASSLTGITDTQYF. CDR3 in DNA: TGTGCCAGCAGCTTAACGGGGATCACAGATACGCAGTATTTT.

The chain links TRBV6-2 or TRBV6-3 to TRBJ2-7, with 7 bases aligning to TRBD2. This CDR3 comprises 14 residues. CDR1 MNHEY and CDR2 SVGEGT come from the germline V gene. After removal of 7 bases from V and 2 bases from J, the junction contained 8 bases not matched to a gene. The CDR3: CASTPSGAAYEQYF. The CDR3 DNA reads TGTGCCAGCACTCCCAGCGGGGCTGCCTACGAGCAGTACTTC.

This chain connects TRBV4-1 to TRBJ2-3, with 8 bases identical to TRBD1. J gave up 4 bases and V 3 bases, and 3 bases lay outside the gene matches. CDR3 length equals 14 residues. Germline values: CDR1 MGHRA, CDR2 YSYEKL. CDR3 DNA sequence: TGCGCCAGCAGCCATGGACAGGGCCCAGATACGCAGTATTTT. It yields the protein CASSHGQGPDTQYF.

The table lists this clonotype with a few counts. The chain employs TRBV20-1 and TRBJ1-5; D is perhaps TRBD1 (5 bases). Per the germline V gene, CDR1 is DFQATT and CDR2 is SNEGSKA (reference sequence). The CDR3 length is 13 residues. V dropped 7 bases and J dropped 2 bases, with 12 bases sitting between them. For the CDR3, the DNA is TGCAGTGTGGGGGGTAAGGGCAATCAGCCCCAGCATTTT. Protein: CSVGGKGNQPQHF.